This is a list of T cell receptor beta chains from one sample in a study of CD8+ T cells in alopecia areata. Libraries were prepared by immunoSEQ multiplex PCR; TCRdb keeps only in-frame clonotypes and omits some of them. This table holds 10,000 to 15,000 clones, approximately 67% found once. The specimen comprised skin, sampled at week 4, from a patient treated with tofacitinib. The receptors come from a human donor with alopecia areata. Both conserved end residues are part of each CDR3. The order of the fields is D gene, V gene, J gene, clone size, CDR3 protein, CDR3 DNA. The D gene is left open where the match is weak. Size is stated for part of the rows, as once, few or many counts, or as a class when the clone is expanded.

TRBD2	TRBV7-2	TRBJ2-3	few	CASSYRGGPDTQYF	TGTGCCAGCAGTTACCGGGGGGGACCAGATACGCAGTATTTT
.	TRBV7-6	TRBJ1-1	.	CASSLVGGNTEAFF	TGTGCCAGCAGCTTAGTGGGGGGGAACACTGAAGCTTTCTTT
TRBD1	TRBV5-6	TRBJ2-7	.	CASSFRQGVEQYF	TGTGCCAGCAGCTTTCGACAGGGGGTAGAGCAGTACTTC
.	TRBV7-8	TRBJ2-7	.	CASSLNGGPGSEQYF	TGTGCCAGCAGCTTAAACGGGGGGCCCGGAAGCGAGCAGTACTTC
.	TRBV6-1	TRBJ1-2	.	CASSVGSRAWHYNYGYTF	TGTGCCAGCAGTGTTGGATCTCGGGCCTGGCATTATAACTATGGCTACACCTTC
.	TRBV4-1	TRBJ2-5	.	CASSRGMAGGETQYF	TGCGCCAGCAGCCGAGGGATGGCGGGTGGAGAGACCCAGTACTTC
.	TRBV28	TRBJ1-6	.	CASSKGGLYAPLHF	TGTGCCAGCAGTAAAGGAGGGTTGTATGCACCCCTCCACTTT
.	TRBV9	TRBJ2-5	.	CASSVGGSWYQETQYF	TGTGCCAGCAGCGTAGGAGGCTCTTGGTACCAAGAGACCCAGTACTTC
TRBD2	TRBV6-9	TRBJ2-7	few	CASSLSLAGGDEQYF	TGTGCCAGCAGTCTATCACTAGCGGGGGGGGACGAGCAGTACTTC
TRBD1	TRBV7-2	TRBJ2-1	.	CASSLGQGASEQFF	TGTGCCAGCAGCTTGGGACAGGGGGCAAGTGAGCAGTTCTTC
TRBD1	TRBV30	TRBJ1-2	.	CAWSFQGVSGYTF	TGTGCCTGGTCCTTTCAGGGGGTTTCTGGCTACACCTTC
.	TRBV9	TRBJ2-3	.	CASSVTESNPNF	TGTGCCAGCAGCGTCACGGAATCCAACCCGAATTTT
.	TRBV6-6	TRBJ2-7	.	CASSYYLTYEQYF	TGTGCCAGCAGTTATTACCTTACCTACGAGCAGTACTTC
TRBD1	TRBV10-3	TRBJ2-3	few	CAISERGGWTDTQYF	TGTGCCATCAGCGAAAGAGGGGGCTGGACAGATACGCAGTATTTT
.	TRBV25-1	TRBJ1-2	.	CASSAGIDGYTF	TGTGCCAGCAGTGCCGGGATCGACGGCTACACCTTC
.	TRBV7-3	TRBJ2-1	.	CASSLSPGLYNEQFF	TGTGCCAGCAGCTTAAGCCCGGGGCTCTACAATGAGCAGTTCTTC
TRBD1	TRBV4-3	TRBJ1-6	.	CASSRTRTGLNSPLHF	TGCGCCAGCAGCCGAACCCGGACAGGGCTAAATTCACCCCTCCACTTT
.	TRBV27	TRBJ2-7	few	CASSSEQEQYF	TGTGCCAGCAGTTCGGAGCAGGAGCAGTACTTC
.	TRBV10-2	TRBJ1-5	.	CASSRRGSNQPQHF	TGCGCCAGCAGTCGAAGGGGTAGCAATCAGCCCCAGCATTTT
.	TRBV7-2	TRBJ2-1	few	CASTDAPGGPYNEQFF	TGTGCCAGCACCGACGCTCCGGGGGGCCCCTACAATGAGCAGTTCTTC
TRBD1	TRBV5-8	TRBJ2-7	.	CASSLTGGPHEQYF	TGTGCCAGCAGCTTGACAGGGGGCCCCCACGAGCAGTACTTC
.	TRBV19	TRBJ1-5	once	CASSIGAIGIQHF	TGTGCCAGTAGTATAGGAGCGATAGGGATCCAGCATTTT
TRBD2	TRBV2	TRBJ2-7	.	CASRGGWTYEQYF	TGTGCCAGCAGGGGAGGGTGGACCTACGAGCAGTACTTC
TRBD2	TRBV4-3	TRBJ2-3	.	CASSQDYSGGPTDTQYF	TGCGCCAGCAGCCAAGATTATAGCGGGGGGCCCACAGATACGCAGTATTTT
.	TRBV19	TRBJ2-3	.	CARRRDTQYF	TGTGCCAGGCGGAGGGATACGCAGTATTTT
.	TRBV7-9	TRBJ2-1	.	CASRPLTGPSSYNEQFF	TGTGCCAGCAGACCTCTGACAGGCCCGAGCTCCTACAATGAGCAGTTCTTC
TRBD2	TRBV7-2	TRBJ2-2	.	CASSPRGLASRRNTGELFF	TGTGCCAGCAGCCCTCGGGGACTAGCGAGTCGTAGGAACACCGGGGAGCTGTTTTTT
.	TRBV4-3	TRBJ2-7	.	CASSQDTRRTSFYEQYF	TGCGCCAGCAGCCAAGATACTCGGAGGACATCCTTCTACGAGCAGTACTTC
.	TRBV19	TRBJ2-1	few	CASSIDRGDISSYNEQFF	TGTGCCAGTAGTATAGATCGCGGGGACATAAGCTCCTACAATGAGCAGTTCTTC
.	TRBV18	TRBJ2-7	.	CASSPGQGMNEQYF	TGTGCCAGCTCACCGGGGCAGGGGATGAACGAGCAGTACTTC
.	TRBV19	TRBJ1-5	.	CASSTPHGVGADQPQHF	TGTGCCAGTAGTACCCCCCATGGAGTCGGGGCCGATCAGCCCCAGCATTTT
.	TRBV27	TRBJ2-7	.	CASSLDRAYEQYF	TGTGCCAGCAGTTTAGACAGAGCCTACGAGCAGTACTTC
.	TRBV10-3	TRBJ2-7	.	CAISDTYEQYF	TGTGCCATCAGTGACACCTACGAGCAGTACTTC
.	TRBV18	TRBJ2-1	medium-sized	CASSPQQGIDEQFF	TGTGCCAGCTCACCACAGCAGGGCATCGATGAGCAGTTCTTC
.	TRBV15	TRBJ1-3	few	CATRLAYSGNTIYF	TGTGCCACCAGGTTGGCCTACTCTGGAAACACCATATATTTT
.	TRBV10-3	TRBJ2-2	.	CAISVQDSNTGELFF	TGTGCCATCAGTGTTCAGGACTCGAACACCGGGGAGCTGTTTTTT
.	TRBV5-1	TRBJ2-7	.	CASSEGPLQYF	TGCGCCAGCTCGGAGGGGCCCCTACAGTACTTC
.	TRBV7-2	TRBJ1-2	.	CASSWDKNYGYTF	TGTGCCAGCAGCTGGGACAAGAACTATGGCTACACCTTC
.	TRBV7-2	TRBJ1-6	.	CASSTGQPAPLHF	TGTGCCAGCAGCACCGGACAGCCTGCACCCCTCCACTTT
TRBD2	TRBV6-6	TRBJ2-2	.	CASSWGGTGELFF	TGTGCCAGCAGTTGGGGGGGCACCGGGGAGCTGTTTTTT
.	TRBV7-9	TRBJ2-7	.	CASSDPGVEQYF	TGTGCCAGCAGCGACCCCGGGGTGGAGCAGTACTTC
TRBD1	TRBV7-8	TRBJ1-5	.	CASSRLRVGLPDRAYSNQPQHF	TGTGCCAGCAGCCGACTGAGGGTTGGCCTGCCGGACAGGGCCTATAGCAATCAGCCCCAGCATTTT
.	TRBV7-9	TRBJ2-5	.	CASSLSFGAGRETQYF	TGTGCCAGCAGCTTATCTTTTGGGGCGGGGCGAGAGACCCAGTACTTC
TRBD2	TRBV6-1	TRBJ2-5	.	CASSRDYRETQYF	TGTGCCAGCAGTCGGGACTACCGAGAGACCCAGTACTTC
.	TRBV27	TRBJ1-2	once	CASSLSGMDYGYTF	TGTGCCAGCAGTTTATCGGGGATGGACTATGGCTACACCTTC
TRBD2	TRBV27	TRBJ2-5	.	CASSLWEGGETQYF	TGTGCCAGCAGTTTATGGGAGGGAGGAGAGACCCAGTACTTC
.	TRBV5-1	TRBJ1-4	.	CASGYRDGNEKLFF	TGCGCCAGCGGCTACCGGGACGGTAATGAAAAACTGTTTTTT